This passage covers 12 T cell receptor beta chains from one sample sequenced in a study of blood T cell repertoires in COVID-19. Using immunoSEQ multiplex PCR, the repertoire was profiled, and TCRdb retains in-frame clones only, with some absent. This table holds tens of thousands of clones, approximately 90% found once. Sequences were obtained from peripheral blood. These receptors originate from a man between 65 and 85 years old with active or convalescent COVID-19.

The rearrangement links TRBV19 to TRBJ2-1, with D tentatively TRBD2 (6 bases). The CDR3 sequence is 12 residues long. V was clipped by 8 bases and J by 9 bases, with 14 bases between them. CDR1 is LNHDA, CDR2 SQIVND, per germline (reference sequence). The CDR3 DNA is TGTGCCAGTGGCCCCCGGGACTTTGAGCAGTTCTTC. It codes for CASGPRDFEQFF.

The chain carries TRBV2 and TRBJ2-3; possible D gene TRBD2, 5 bases. The CDR3 covers 13 residues. V was pared by 8 bases and J by 0 bases, with 9 bases between. Germline V gene sequence: CDR1 SNHLY, CDR2 FYNNEI. The CDR3 loop is CASEDWSTDTQYF. The CDR3 DNA is TGTGCCAGCGAGGACTGGAGCACAGATACGCAGTATTTT.

J is TRBJ2-6 and V is TRBV7-2; 7 bases line up with TRBD1. This CDR3 spans 18 amino acids. Trimming at V came to 1 base and at J to 0 bases, leaving 6 bases not matched to a gene. The germline V gene has CDR1 SGHTA and CDR2 FQGNSA. The CDR3 sequence: CASSLGDRAGSGANVLTF. CDR3 coding DNA: TGTGCCAGCAGCTTAGGAGACAGGGCGGGCTCTGGGGCCAACGTCCTGACTTTC.

This clone was detected only once. The gene calls are TRBV5-1 and TRBJ2-1, with 11 bases that match TRBD2. The ends lost 8 bases at V and 6 bases at J; junction bases unmatched: 13. Germline V lookup: CDR1 SGHRS, CDR2 YFSETQ. The CDR3 totals 16 residues. The CDR3 sequence is CASGYLTSGITNEQFF. The CDR3 DNA reads as TGCGCCAGTGGGTACCTGACTAGCGGGATTACCAATGAGCAGTTCTTC.

The rearrangement uses TRBV3-1 (or the pseudogene TRBV3-2) and TRBJ1-6; D gene ambiguous. Trimming removed 0 bases at V and 6 bases at J, with 15 bases between. The CDR3 spans 17 residues. CDR1 is LGHDT, CDR2 YNNKEL, per germline (reference sequence). CDR3 sequence: CASSQDRRPRGNSPLHF. CDR3 DNA sequence: TGTGCCAGCAGCCAAGATCGGCGGCCACGGGGTAATTCACCCCTCCACTTT.

The CDR3 nucleotides are TGTGCCTGGAGTGTACGGGTAACAGATACGCAGTATTTT. Amino acids: CAWSVRVTDTQYF. The rearrangement links TRBV30 to TRBJ2-3; D unclear. This CDR3 is built from 13 residues. Germline V lookup: CDR1 GTSNPN, CDR2 SVGIG (reference sequence). V was shortened by 0 bases and J by 3 bases, with 7 bases between the two germline ends.

The J gene is TRBJ1-1, the V gene TRBV3-1 (or the pseudogene TRBV3-2), with D unresolved. This CDR3 has 12 residues. V gave up 1 base and J gave up 11 bases, with 11 bases separating them. CDR1 LGHDT and CDR2 YNNKEL come from the germline V gene (reference sequence). CDR3 DNA sequence: TGTGCCAGCAGCCAAGCGGGGTATCGGGCTTTCTTT. Its translation is CASSQAGYRAFF.

A remark on this clone: Relative to the germline gene, one junction end is altered; a read error may explain this. V and J are TRBV23-1 and TRBJ2-7; D is unclear. TRBV23-1 is an ORF for which the function is uncertain. CDR3 length: 8 residues. Here the CDR3 reads CASSQGQF. The CDR3 bases are TGCGCCAGCAGTCAAGGCCAGTTC.

The chain joins TRBV5-5 to TRBJ1-2, with a weak D call TRBD1 (6 bases). This CDR3 is built from 13 residues. V dropped 1 base and J dropped 3 bases, with 7 bases sitting between them. Germline values: CDR1 SGHKS, CDR2 YYEKEE (reference sequence). In DNA form, the CDR3 reads TGTGCCAGCAGCTTGAACAGGGACTATGGCTACACCTTC. It codes for CASSLNRDYGYTF.

V and J are TRBV5-4 and TRBJ1-3; no clear D. Germline CDR1 SGHNT, CDR2 YYREEE (reference sequence). Trimming removed 0 bases at V and 4 bases at J, with 14 bases between. The CDR3 contains 16 residues. The chain's CDR3 is CASSLAGIPGGNTIYF. The CDR3 bases are TGTGCCAGCAGCTTGGCAGGAATTCCGGGGGGAAACACCATATATTTT.

This clone was counted once. The V gene is TRBV28, the J gene TRBJ2-1; TRBD1 matches 8 bases. Germline V lookup: CDR1 MDHEN, CDR2 SYDVKM. With V trimmed by 7 bases and J by 2 bases, 10 bases remained unmatched. This CDR3 has 16 amino acids. CDR3 in amino acids: CASTSYPGGPYNEQFF. The CDR3, as DNA: TGTGCCAGCACCTCTTACCCAGGGGGCCCCTACAATGAGCAGTTCTTC.

This rearrangement joins TRBV11-3 to TRBJ1-1, with TRBD1 matching 8 bases. This CDR3 contains 13 residues. Germline V gene lookup returns CDR1 SGHNT and CDR2 YENEEA. The CDR3, as DNA: TGTGCAGCCGGGGACAGGAGAAACACTGAAGCTTTCTTT. This sequence encodes CAAGDRRNTEAFF.